Given below is one TCR beta chain in context. The antigen remains unidentified. This entry comes from a study of post-analysis software for immune sequencing data. Study-wide context: Included among the disease courses, which were recorded for the cohort, were relapsing-remitting, secondary progressive and progressive-relapsing multiple sclerosis.

Study findings and constraints: TRBV5-6, TRBV5-1 and TRBV20-1 were among four or five TRBV segments more frequent in patients than controls. Significantly lower normalized Chao1 diversity was found in patients with multiple sclerosis relative to controls. Strong co-clustering by F measure linked samples that shared a preparation batch.

Sequencing libraries made from TCR beta cDNA carried unique molecular identifiers. The authors obtained 500,000 or so cDNA molecules from roughly 1 to 10 million T cells. TCRdb used MiXCR to reprocess the PCR reads, holding one entry per CDR3 protein. The repertoire holds 400,000 to 500,000 distinct CDR3 sequences, 39% seen once, with 6.5% to 8% in the top ten. V shed 4 bases and J 0 bases; nucleotides not matched to a gene: 6. The length of the CDR3 is 15 residues. Germline V lookup: CDR1 SGHRS, CDR2 YFSETQ. This chain links TRBV5-1 with TRBJ1-2, with 7 bases matching TRBD1. The clonotype originates from a girl aged 2 to 9 with multiple sclerosis. Sequencing was done on a sample of blood. CDR3: CASSSQGVANYGYTF. The CDR3 DNA reads TGCGCCAGCAGCAGCCAGGGGGTAGCTAACTATGGCTACACCTTC.